This entry features one T cell receptor (beta chain) sequence. These data belong to a study of blood T cell repertoires in COVID-19. Study details: Donors in the United States, Italy and Spain gave samples during acute or convalescent COVID-19. From T cells, B-cell-depleted T cells, or PBMCs came the material, which was cDNA or gDNA.

The CDR3 runs to 13 residues. CDR1 is MNHEY, CDR2 SVGAGI, per germline. Unmatched junction bases numbered 3, after V lost 5 bases and J lost 3 bases. In the source study's methods: Using reference gene primer amplification, nucleated cell counts were estimated. TCRdb keeps only in-frame clones here, not all; method: immunoSEQ multiplex PCR. The V and J calls and clone size were taken over from that table, and D and trimming were inferred from the DNA. Of about 480,000 clones in the sample, 70% to 90% were seen once. Adults between roughly 18 and 95 years of age took part from about two dozen US areas.

The sequence derives from a woman younger than 35 with acute COVID-19. The chain employs TRBV6-5 and TRBJ1-2, with 7 bases lining up with TRBD1. What was sequenced was PBMCs or T cells enriched from blood (not recorded which). CDR3 DNA: TGTGCCAGCAGTCGGGACAGAGACTATGGCTACACCTTC. Translating it yields CASSRDRDYGYTF.